This TCR beta chain appears in the sequencing data of a study of control samples from healthy donors and cancer patients. CDR3 length: 15 residues. Germline-derived CDR1 and CDR2 are SGDLS and YYNGEE. The V gene lost 4 bases and the J gene lost 2 bases, with 12 bases spanning the gap. Measured with immunoSEQ multiplex PCR; TCRdb has only the in-frame clones, and not every one. The sample shows tens of thousands of clones, approximately 90% of them seen only once. V and J are TRBV9 and TRBJ1-4; a weak D match, TRBD1 (5 bases). Sequenced material: blood. The TCR was taken from a woman aged 70-85 years in good health. This CDR3 reads CASSTNSGTNEKLFF. The CDR3 nucleotides are TGTGCCAGCAGCACCAACTCAGGGACTAATGAAAAACTGTTTTTT.